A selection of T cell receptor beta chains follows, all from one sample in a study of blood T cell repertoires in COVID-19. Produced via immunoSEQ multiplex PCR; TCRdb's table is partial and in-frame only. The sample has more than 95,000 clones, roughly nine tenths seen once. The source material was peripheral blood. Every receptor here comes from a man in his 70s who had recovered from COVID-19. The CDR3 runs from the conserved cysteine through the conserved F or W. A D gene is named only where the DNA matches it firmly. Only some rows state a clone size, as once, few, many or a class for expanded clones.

TGTGCCAGCAGTGAATTTAGCGGGACAGAGACCCAGTACTTC,CASSEFSGTETQYF,TRBV6-1,TRBJ2-5,TRBD2,NA
TGTGCCAGCAGTTTGACAGGGGGATTAGATCAGCCCCAGCATTTT,CASSLTGGLDQPQHF,TRBV5-5,TRBJ1-5,TRBD1,NA
TGTGCCAGCAGCTTGGCGGGACATTCCTACGAGCAGTACTTC,CASSLAGHSYEQYF,TRBV5-8,TRBJ2-7,NA,NA
TGTGCCAGCAGTTTATCGCGGAACACTGAAGCTTTCTTT,CASSLSRNTEAFF,TRBV27,TRBJ1-1,NA,NA
TGTGCCAGCAGCTTGGGGGGCAGGGGCCCCAACTATGGCTACACCTTC,CASSLGGRGPNYGYTF,TRBV5-4,TRBJ1-2,NA,NA
TGTGCCAGCTCCTTTATTAACAATGAGCAGTTCTTC,CASSFINNEQFF,TRBV28,TRBJ2-1,NA,NA
TGTGCCAGCAGCCGACGGGACACCTACGAGCAGTACTTC,CASSRRDTYEQYF,TRBV2,TRBJ2-7,NA,NA
TGTGCCAGCAGCCTCCGGGGGGGCTCCTACTCTGGAAACACCATATATTTT,CASSLRGGSYSGNTIYF,TRBV5-4,TRBJ1-3,NA,NA
TGTGCCAGCAGCTTACCCGTTAACTATGGCTACACCTTC,CASSLPVNYGYTF,TRBV7-9,TRBJ1-2,NA,NA
TGCGCCAGCAGCTTGGGTGGAGGGACGGACTACGAGCAGTACTTC,CASSLGGGTDYEQYF,TRBV5-1,TRBJ2-7,NA,NA
TGCGCCAGCAGCCAAGGGCTGGGGAGGGGAGAGAAAGACGAGCAGTACTTC,CASSQGLGRGEKDEQYF,TRBV4-1,TRBJ2-7,TRBD2,NA
TGTGCCAGTAGTAAGACCATACTAGGCCTCTCCTACAATGAGCAGTTCTTC,CASSKTILGLSYNEQFF,TRBV19,TRBJ2-1,NA,few
TGTGCCAGCAGGGGACAGGTATACAATGAGCAGTTCTTC,CASRGQVYNEQFF,TRBV6-6,TRBJ2-1,TRBD1,NA
TGTGCCAGCAGGGCCGACAGGGAATCACCCCTCCACTTT,CASRADRESPLHF,TRBV6-5,TRBJ1-6,TRBD1,NA
TGCGCCAGCAGCCCCGACAGCTCTGGAAACACCATATATTTT,CASSPDSSGNTIYF,TRBV5-1,TRBJ1-3,NA,NA
TGCAGCGTCTACTCACGGGACAAGGGATTGGCCCAGTACTTC,CSVYSRDKGLAQYF,TRBV29-1,TRBJ2-5,NA,NA